This entry lists 20 T cell receptor beta chains sequenced from one sample in a study of T-cell reconstitution after alpha-beta-depleted transplantation in children. The library targeted TCRbeta and was prepared with unique molecular identifiers. TCRdb analysed the PCR reads with MiXCR anew, one entry per CDR3 protein. The sample holds hundreds of thousands of distinct CDR3 sequences; 8.2% are singletons and the top ten take approximately 6.3%. The sequencing used PBMCs, mostly from graft donor cells, collected 180 days after TCRalphabeta/CD19-depleted stem cell transplant. The receptor set was obtained from a male patient aged 10 to 17 who had a stem cell transplant for acute lymphoblastic leukemia, so the T cells may come from the graft donor.

This clonotype was counted at least ten times. The rearrangement uses TRBV12-3 or TRBV12-4 and TRBJ2-6; 12 bases map to TRBD1. The CDR3 extends over 20 amino acids. The trim removed 8 bases at V and 0 bases at J, leaving 14 bases unmatched. DNA of the CDR3: TGTGCCAGCTCCGGGACAGGGGGCGGGAGCGGGAGCTCTGGGGCCAACGTCCTGACTTTC. This translates into CASSGTGGGSGSSGANVLTF.

This clonotype was observed at least ten times. This chain joins TRBV6-5 and TRBJ1-6; D not resolved. Germline V CDR1 and CDR2: MNHEY, SVGAGI. The CDR3 loop spans 16 amino acids. Trimming took 2 bases from V and 8 from J, leaving 16 bases between them. The CDR3 loop reads CASSYGGFGRDSPLHF. The CDR3 DNA follows: TGTGCCAGCAGTTACGGAGGATTCGGGAGAGATTCACCCCTCCACTTT.

This clonotype was recorded many times. This chain joins TRBV11-1 and TRBJ2-3, with D perhaps TRBD1 or TRBD2 (6 bases each). Trimming shortened V by 5 bases and J by 1 base, and 16 bases separated the two germline ends. Per germline, CDR1 SGHAT and CDR2 FQDESV (reference sequence). This CDR3 spans 16 amino acids. As DNA, the CDR3 is TGTGCCAGCAGCCTCAGGGGAGGTCGCGGCACAGATACGCAGTATTTT. Translation gives CASSLRGGRGTDTQYF.

This clonotype was recorded a few times. The V call is TRBV25-1, the J call TRBJ1-6, with a weak D call TRBD1 (5 bases). CDR1 is MGHDK, CDR2 SYGVNS, per germline. The V gene lost 4 bases and the J gene lost 10 bases, with 17 bases spanning the gap. The CDR3 covers 15 residues. CDR3 amino acids: CASSASQGLQSPLHF. The CDR3 bases are TGTGCCAGCAGTGCCTCCCAGGGCCTACAATCACCCCTCCACTTT. Together with reference TRBV25-1 and TRBJ1-6, the CDR3 gives the full variable domain: EADIYQTPRYLVIGTGKKITLECSQTMGHDKMYWYQQDPGMELHLIHYSYGVNSTEKGDLSSESTVSRIRTEHFPLTLESARPSHTSQYLCASSASQGLQSPLHFGNGTRLTVT.

This clonotype has at least ten counts. V usage is TRBV28 and J usage is TRBJ2-2, with D possibly TRBD2 on 6 matching bases. The CDR3 runs 14 residues. V shed 2 bases and J shed 6 bases, with 10 bases lying between them. Germline CDR1 and CDR2: MDHEN and SYDVKM. The CDR3 DNA follows: TGTGCCAGCAGTTTACCACTAGCCCCCGGGGAGCTGTTTTTT. Encoded protein: CASSLPLAPGELFF.

This clonotype was detected many times. The V call is TRBV29-1, the J call TRBJ1-1; D is uncertain. The CDR3 is 14 amino acids. V was cut by 7 bases and J by 1 base, with 16 bases left in between. Germline assignment: CDR1 SQVTM and CDR2 ANQGSEA. For the CDR3, the DNA is TGCAGCGCAGATGGGGTGGCTAGGAACACTGAAGCTTTCTTT. It specifies CSADGVARNTEAFF.

The table lists this clonotype with many counts. The rearrangement uses TRBV6-1 and TRBJ2-7, with 8 bases fitting TRBD1. Unmatched junction bases numbered 8, after V lost 6 bases and J lost 4 bases. The germline V gene has CDR1 MNHNS and CDR2 SASEGT. CDR3 length: 14 amino acids. The CDR3 DNA sequence: TGTGCCAGCAGCGAGACAGGGGTGAGGTACGAGCAGTACTTC. This codes for CASSETGVRYEQYF.

This clonotype appeared many times. The genes are TRBV7-2 and TRBJ2-7; D possibly corresponds to TRBD1 (5 bases). The V and J ends lost 3 bases and 0 bases respectively, with 12 bases between them. The CDR3 loop spans 15 amino acids. Per the germline V gene, CDR1 is SGHTA and CDR2 is FQGNSA. The CDR3 spells CASSLKGQGSYEQYF. The CDR3 DNA reads as TGTGCCAGCAGCTTGAAGGGCCAGGGCTCCTACGAGCAGTACTTC.

This clonotype came up many times. CDR3 residues: CSARQPAGSTDTQYF. In DNA form, the CDR3 reads TGCAGTGCTAGACAGCCGGCGGGGAGCACAGATACGCAGTATTTT. The rearrangement links TRBV20-1 to TRBJ2-3; tentative D call: TRBD2 (6 bases). The V end lost 2 bases, the J end lost 0 bases, and 12 bases lay between the germline ends. This CDR3 is built from 15 residues. Looked up from germline, CDR1 is DFQATT and CDR2 is SNEGSKA (reference sequence).

As to this clonotype: This may stem from a read error, because a much larger clone lies one nucleotide away. The chain recombines TRBV5-3 with TRBJ2-6; 10 bases match TRBD1. TRBV5-3 is annotated as an ORF whose role is uncertain. This CDR3 is 16 amino acids long. The CDR3 region is CARSLGQGAGANGLTF. CDR3 bases: TGTGCCAGAAGCTTGGGACAGGGGGCCGGGGCCAACGGCCTGACTTTC.

As concerns this clonotype: A much larger clone sits a single nucleotide away, making a read error possible. The V gene is TRBV7-9, the J gene TRBJ1-2; D is perhaps TRBD1 (5 bases). V was shortened by 5 bases and J by 6 bases, with 13 bases between the two germline ends. The CDR3 consists of 13 residues. Looked up from germline, CDR1 is SEHNR and CDR2 is FQNEAQ (reference sequence). The CDR3 nucleotides are TGTGCCAGCAGCCCCGGACGGGGCAATGGCTACACCTTC. This gives the protein CASSPGRGNGYTF.

This clonotype was recorded many times. CDR3 sequence reads: CASSARTGLSTEAFF. In DNA, the CDR3 is TGTGCCAGCAGTGCCAGGACAGGTCTTTCCACTGAAGCTTTCTTT. The chain uses TRBV27 and TRBJ1-1, with 7 bases that match TRBD1. This CDR3 comprises 15 residues. In germline, CDR1 is MNHEY, CDR2 SMNVEV (reference sequence). The V segment lost 5 bases and the J segment 4 bases; nucleotides outside the gene matches: 10.

This clonotype has at least ten counts. This rearrangement joins TRBV20-1 to TRBJ1-2; D possibly corresponds to TRBD1 (5 bases). Per the germline V gene, CDR1 is DFQATT and CDR2 is SNEGSKA (reference sequence). V was shortened by 3 bases and J by 4 bases, with 9 bases between the two germline ends. CDR3 size: 12 residues. The CDR3 protein is CSASTGGYGYTF. The DNA for the CDR3 is TGCAGTGCTAGCACAGGCGGCTATGGCTACACCTTC.

This clonotype was picked up many times. The chain combines TRBV20-1 with TRBJ2-7; TRBD2 agrees at 10 bases. This CDR3 comprises 14 residues. The germline gives CDR1 DFQATT, CDR2 SNEGSKA (reference sequence). V lost 3 bases and J lost 6; bases outside the gene matches: 8. The CDR3 sequence is CSASASGGSGEQYF. The CDR3 DNA reads as TGCAGTGCTAGTGCTAGCGGGGGATCTGGCGAGCAGTACTTC.

This clonotype was counted ten times or more. V usage is TRBV11-3 and J usage is TRBJ2-3; TRBD2 might be the D (5 bases). Trimming removed 3 bases from V and 5 bases from J, with 15 bases in between. The CDR3 extends over 15 amino acids. Germline values: CDR1 SGHNT, CDR2 YENEEA. This CDR3 reads CASSFTPKGGDTQYF. The CDR3, as DNA: TGTGCCAGCAGCTTTACGCCTAAAGGAGGAGATACGCAGTATTTT.

The sample holds many counts of this clonotype. This chain connects TRBV28 to TRBJ2-3, with 9 bases fitting TRBD1. Germline trimming cut 6 bases from V and 2 bases from J; bases unmatched to any gene: 6. This CDR3 has 15 residues. Germline lookup yields CDR1 MDHEN and CDR2 SYDVKM. CDR3 protein: CASSLGTGLTDTQYF. In DNA, the CDR3 is TGTGCCAGCAGCCTCGGGACAGGGCTCACAGATACGCAGTATTTT.

This clonotype was detected ten times or more. The chain employs TRBV29-1 and TRBJ2-2; D could derive from TRBD1 or TRBD2 (6 bases each). Germline lookup yields CDR1 SQVTM and CDR2 ANQGSEA. This CDR3 comprises 14 residues. The V end lost 5 bases, the J end lost 1 base, and 11 bases lay between the germline ends. In nucleotides, the CDR3 is TGCAGCGTTAGGAGGGGGGAGAACACCGGGGAGCTGTTTTTT. It is translated as CSVRRGENTGELFF.

In this sample, this clonotype turned up many times. In DNA form, the CDR3 reads TGTGCCAGCTACACGACAGGGAATCCCTACGAGCAGTACTTC. It yields the protein CASYTTGNPYEQYF. This chain joins TRBV7-9 and TRBJ2-7; 7 bases are a match to TRBD1. This CDR3 spans 14 amino acids. With V trimmed by 8 bases and J by 2 bases, 9 bases remained unmatched. Per germline, CDR1 SEHNR and CDR2 FQNEAQ (reference sequence).

This clonotype was detected ten times or more. The chain links TRBV20-1 to TRBJ2-7; tentatively, D is TRBD1 (6 bases). The germline V gene has CDR1 DFQATT and CDR2 SNEGSKA (reference sequence). V dropped 5 bases and J dropped 0 bases, with 17 bases sitting between them. The CDR3 length is 15 residues. Written as DNA, the CDR3 is TGCAGTGCTTCCAGGGGTGACGGAAGCTCCTACGAGCAGTACTTC. Residues: CSASRGDGSSYEQYF.

This clonotype has more than one count but fewer than ten. The rearrangement joins TRBV7-8 to TRBJ2-1, with 13 bases fitting TRBD2. The V gene end was trimmed by 1 base and the J gene end by 7 bases; junction bases not matched to a gene: 4. CDR3 length equals 16 residues. Germline V CDR1 and CDR2: SGHVS, FQNEAQ. The CDR3 DNA reads TGTGCCAGCAGCTTAGGTACTAGCGGGAGGGTGAATGAGCAGTTCTTC. Amino acids: CASSLGTSGRVNEQFF.